The 28 T cell receptor beta chains listed next were all sequenced from one sample in a study of OX40 agonist ivuxolimab in advanced cancers. Library preparation employed the immunoSEQ multiplex PCR assay. Not all clones reach the TCRdb copy of this immuneACCESS table, which keeps in-frame sequences only. Checked studies attribute under half of the gap to unresolved V genes and leave the rest unexplained. The sample profile shows some 79,000 clones; approximately 90% of them were found once. The top ten clonotypes cover 0.44% of the sample. The sample in question was CD4+ or CD8+ T cells sorted from blood, obtained in a trial of the OX40 agonist ivuxolimab. These receptors all stem from an adult with an advanced solid tumor such as melanoma, head and neck, liver or kidney cancer.

The rearrangement uses TRBV27 and TRBJ2-6; 7 bases match TRBD1. Germline assignment: CDR1 MNHEY and CDR2 SMNVEV (reference sequence). CDR3 length: 17 residues. The V gene end was trimmed by 4 bases and the J gene end by 0 bases; junction bases not matched to a gene: 6. For the CDR3, the DNA is TGTGCCAGCAGTTGGGGACAGCGATACTCTGGGGCCAACGTCCTGACTTTC. It is translated as CASSWGQRYSGANVLTF.

The count of this clone is one. The chain is built from TRBV5-1 and TRBJ1-5, with D perhaps TRBD1 (6 bases). The CDR3 has 15 amino acids. The ends were cut back, 0 bases at V and 3 bases at J, with 10 bases in the middle. CDR1 SGHRS and CDR2 YFSETQ come from the germline V gene. The CDR3 region is CASSLEGHFNQPQHF. DNA of the CDR3: TGCGCCAGCAGCTTGGAGGGACACTTCAATCAGCCCCAGCATTTT.

This rearrangement joins TRBV5-1 to TRBJ2-7, with 11 bases that match TRBD2. J was trimmed by 2 bases and V by 0 bases; bases with no gene match: 4. CDR3 length: 16 residues. The germline V gene has CDR1 SGHRS and CDR2 YFSETQ. CDR3 sequence (DNA): TGCGCCAGCAGCTTGGACCTAGCGGGAGGAGCCTACGAGCAGTACTTC. Translating gives CASSLDLAGGAYEQYF.

V usage is TRBV5-1 and J usage is TRBJ1-5; perhaps TRBD1 as D (6 bases). CDR3 length: 15 amino acids. Looked up from germline, CDR1 is SGHRS and CDR2 is YFSETQ. V gave up 5 bases and J gave up 7 bases, with 19 bases separating them. For the CDR3, the DNA is TGCGCCAGCAGTCTTTCGGCGGGGGGCAGCCAGCCCCAGCATTTT. This sequence encodes CASSLSAGGSQPQHF.

The CDR3 DNA reads TGTGCCATCAGGGCTAGCGGGATGATCCCCGCCGGGGAGCAGTACTTC. Residues: CAIRASGMIPAGEQYF. The chain recombines TRBV10-3 with TRBJ2-7, with 9 bases lining up with TRBD2. Per germline, CDR1 ENHRY and CDR2 SYGVKD. The CDR3 is 16 residues long. The J segment lost 7 bases and the V segment lost 6 bases, leaving 16 bases of the junction unmatched.

The chain is built from TRBV25-1 and TRBJ2-3; tentatively, D is TRBD2 (6 bases). The length of the CDR3 is 15 residues. Trimming pared 5 bases from V and 0 bases from J, leaving 12 bases between. Germline V CDR1 and CDR2: MGHDK, SYGVNS. The CDR3 DNA sequence: TGTGCCAGCAGTCTAGCGCTTCGGAGCACAGATACGCAGTATTTT. This translates into CASSLALRSTDTQYF. Combining the CDR3 with reference TRBV25-1 and TRBJ2-3 gives the whole variable domain EADIYQTPRYLVIGTGKKITLECSQTMGHDKMYWYQQDPGMELHLIHYSYGVNSTEKGDLSSESTVSRIRTEHFPLTLESARPSHTSQYLCASSLALRSTDTQYFGPGTRLTVL.

The J gene is TRBJ2-2, the V gene TRBV10-1; 13 bases map to TRBD2. This CDR3 has 17 amino acids. The germline V gene encodes CDR1 WNHNN and CDR2 SYGVQD (reference sequence). Losses at the gene ends were 5 bases for V and 0 bases for J; bases not matched to a gene: 3. Written as DNA, the CDR3 is TGCGCCAGCAGTTGGACTAGCGGGAGCGCGAACACCGGGGAGCTGTTTTTT. This sequence encodes CASSWTSGSANTGELFF.

In nucleotides, the CDR3 is TGTGCCAGTAGTATGGGGGGGATTAGCTCCTACGAGCAGTACTTC. It yields the protein CASSMGGISSYEQYF. The chain recombines TRBV19 with TRBJ2-7; 7 bases align to TRBD2. The V gene end was trimmed by 3 bases and the J gene end by 0 bases; junction bases not matched to a gene: 5. The CDR3 has 15 residues. Germline CDR1 and CDR2: LNHDA and SQIVND (reference sequence). Full variable domain (remainder filled in from reference TRBV19 and TRBJ2-7): DGGITQSPKYLFRKEGQNVTLSCEQNLNHDAMYWYRQDPGQGLRLIYYSQIVNDFQKGDIAEGYSVSREKKESFPLTVTSAQKNPTAFYLCASSMGGISSYEQYFGPGTRLTVT.

V is TRBV5-4 and J is TRBJ2-5; D remains unclear. This CDR3 has 14 amino acids. The germline V gene encodes CDR1 SGHNT and CDR2 YYREEE (reference sequence). The germline V and J ends were trimmed by 5 bases and 0 bases, with 11 bases remaining between them. This CDR3 reads CASSEGRYQETQYF. The CDR3 bases are TGTGCCAGCAGTGAAGGAAGGTACCAAGAGACCCAGTACTTC. Full variable domain (remainder filled in from reference TRBV5-4 and TRBJ2-5): ETGVTQSPTHLIKTRGQQVTLRCSSQSGHNTVSWYQQALGQGPQFIFQYYREEENGRGNFPPRFSGLQFPNYSSELNVNALELDDSALYLCASSEGRYQETQYFGPGTRLLVL.

This rearrangement joins TRBV5-5 to TRBJ2-3, with no clear D. The CDR3 covers 13 residues. Trimming took 4 bases from V and 2 from J, leaving 8 bases between them. CDR1 SGHKS and CDR2 YYEKEE come from the germline V gene (reference sequence). The CDR3 coding sequence is TGTGCCAGCAGCCCGATACTCACAGATACGCAGTATTTT. This translates into CASSPILTDTQYF.

The chain uses TRBV2 and TRBJ1-2; TRBD1 aligns across 11 bases. V lost 10 bases, J lost 5 bases, and 6 bases stayed unmatched. CDR3 size: 13 residues. CDR1 is SNHLY and CDR2 is FYNNEI in the germline V gene. CDR3 nucleotides: TGTGCCAACCGGACAGGGGGCGGGTATGGCTACACCTTC. Residues: CANRTGGGYGYTF.

V and J are TRBV10-3 and TRBJ1-6; D gene ambiguous. This CDR3 spans 14 amino acids. Germline lookup yields CDR1 ENHRY and CDR2 SYGVKD. V was cut by 10 bases and J by 0 bases, with 10 bases left in between. Written as DNA, the CDR3 is TGTGCCACAACTAGAGACTCCTATAATTCACCCCTCCACTTT. Amino acids: CATTRDSYNSPLHF.

This chain connects TRBV29-1 to TRBJ2-1; 7 nucleotides agree with TRBD1. The V and J ends lost 5 bases and 7 bases, in that order; junction bases with no gene match: 8. The CDR3 spans 13 residues. Per the germline V gene, CDR1 is SQVTM and CDR2 is ANQGSEA. The CDR3 sequence is CSVNRGGLNEQFF. The CDR3, as DNA: TGCAGCGTTAACAGGGGTGGATTGAATGAGCAGTTCTTC.

This clone has a single count. With a much larger clone just one base away, this may be a read error. CDR3 in amino acids: CASSMSAPGVAFF. The CDR3, as DNA: TGTGCCAGTAGTATGTCAGCTCCGGGCGTTGCTTTCTTT. This chain uses TRBV19 with TRBJ1-1, with D uncertain. The V and J ends lost 3 bases and 11 bases respectively, with 16 bases between them. There are 13 residues in the CDR3. Germline V gene data show CDR1 as LNHDA and CDR2 as SQIVND (reference sequence).

The gene calls are TRBV5-5 and TRBJ2-7, with a possible D match to TRBD1 (5 bases). CDR3 length equals 14 residues. V lost 4 bases, J lost 1 base, and 12 bases lay in between. Germline lookup yields CDR1 SGHKS and CDR2 YYEKEE (reference sequence). CDR3 residues: CASSTDIMSYEQYF. The CDR3 DNA is TGTGCCAGCAGCACGGACATAATGTCCTACGAGCAGTACTTC.

This chain links TRBV6-5 with TRBJ1-2; the D gene is possibly TRBD1 (6 bases). Deletions cut 6 bases from V and 2 bases from J, with 13 bases between. The CDR3 is 14 residues long. Germline CDR1 and CDR2: MNHEY and SVGAGI. This CDR3 reads CASRGGGGNYGYTF. In nucleotides, the CDR3 is TGTGCCAGCAGGGGCGGGGGGGGCAACTATGGCTACACCTTC.

The J gene is TRBJ2-7, the V gene TRBV7-2; the match to TRBD2 covers 12 bases. The length of the CDR3 is 17 residues. V shed 2 bases and J 6 bases; nucleotides not matched to a gene: 11. Germline CDR1 SGHTA, CDR2 FQGNSA. This chain's CDR3 is CASSLQGGLAGLSEQYF. CDR3 DNA: TGTGCCAGCAGCTTACAAGGCGGACTAGCGGGATTGAGCGAGCAGTACTTC.

The chain couples TRBV27 to TRBJ1-2; perhaps TRBD1 as D (5 bases). V was trimmed by 4 bases and J by 6 bases, leaving 18 bases between them. The CDR3 spans 15 residues. From germline, CDR1 is MNHEY and CDR2 SMNVEV (reference sequence). This CDR3 reads CASSSYKGWGNGYTF. DNA of the CDR3: TGTGCCAGCAGTTCTTATAAAGGGTGGGGGAATGGCTACACCTTC.

CDR3 amino acids: CASSPGTTQTYEQYF. In DNA form, the CDR3 reads TGTGCCAGCTCACCTGGGACTACCCAGACCTACGAGCAGTACTTC. The chain couples TRBV18 to TRBJ2-7; TRBD2 matches 7 bases. After removal of 3 bases from V and 2 bases from J, the junction contained 7 bases not matched to a gene. The CDR3 is 15 residues long. From germline, CDR1 is KGHSH and CDR2 LQKENI.

The chain combines TRBV11-2 with TRBJ2-5; perhaps TRBD2 as D (6 bases). V lost 2 bases and J lost 3, with 10 bases in between. In germline, CDR1 is SGHAT, CDR2 FQNNGV. The CDR3 has 14 amino acids. CDR3 in DNA: TGTGCCAGCAGCTTATTGGAGGGGAAAGAGACCCAGTACTTC. Translated: CASSLLEGKETQYF.

The chain carries TRBV2 and TRBJ1-2, with unresolved D. From germline, CDR1 is SNHLY and CDR2 FYNNEI. This CDR3 has 12 amino acids. V was shortened by 7 bases and J by 4 bases, with 10 bases between the two germline ends. CDR3 sequence: CASTPIGYGYTF. In nucleotides, the CDR3 is TGTGCCAGCACCCCTATCGGCTATGGCTACACCTTC.

The chain combines TRBV7-9 with TRBJ1-1; D is unclear. This CDR3 spans 15 amino acids. The germline V gene encodes CDR1 SEHNR and CDR2 FQNEAQ (reference sequence). V lost 5 bases and J lost 0, with 13 bases in between. This CDR3 reads CASSAREGLNTEAFF. Written as DNA, the CDR3 is TGTGCCAGCAGCGCTAGAGAGGGCTTGAACACTGAAGCTTTCTTT.

This sequence joins TRBV6-5 and TRBJ1-2, with D perhaps TRBD1 (5 bases). Trimming left V 2 bases short and J 4 bases short, with 14 bases between. The CDR3 is 15 residues long. CDR1 is MNHEY, CDR2 SVGAGI, per germline. CDR3 bases: TGTGCCAGCAGTTACCTCGGGGCTAGGGGCTATGGCTACACCTTC. This encodes CASSYLGARGYGYTF.

The chain joins TRBV9 to TRBJ2-5, with D maybe TRBD1 (5 bases). In germline, CDR1 is SGDLS, CDR2 YYNGEE. With 3 bases removed from V and 5 bases from J, the gap between germline ends came to 14 bases. The CDR3 has 14 residues. The CDR3: CASSALQAGETQYF. The CDR3 DNA is TGTGCCAGCAGCGCGTTACAAGCAGGGGAGACCCAGTACTTC.

The V gene is TRBV10-3, the J gene TRBJ2-7, with TRBD1 matching 8 bases. With 2 bases clipped from V and 5 bases from J, the junction kept 5 bases outside the gene matches. This CDR3 is 14 amino acids long. Germline CDR1 and CDR2: ENHRY and SYGVKD. For the CDR3, the DNA is TGTGCCATCAGTGAGAGGACAGGGATAGACGAGCAGTACTTC. It yields the protein CAISERTGIDEQYF.

The genes are TRBV6-1 and TRBJ2-7, with 11 bases matching TRBD2. The CDR3 has 15 residues. V gave up 4 bases and J gave up 0 bases; unmatched junction bases: 2. Germline V gene data show CDR1 as MNHNS and CDR2 as SASEGT. The CDR3, as DNA: TGTGCCAGCAGTGCCGGGACTAGCGGCTCCTACGAGCAGTACTTC. Translating it yields CASSAGTSGSYEQYF.

The rearrangement uses TRBV19 and TRBJ1-5; TRBD1 aligns across 10 bases. CDR1 LNHDA and CDR2 SQIVND come from the germline V gene (reference sequence). Trimming removed 4 bases from V and 5 bases from J; junction bases left unmatched: 2. The CDR3 length is 14 residues. The CDR3 sequence: CASSTDRGDQPQHF. In DNA form, the CDR3 reads TGTGCCAGTAGTACGGACAGGGGGGATCAGCCCCAGCATTTT.

The chain combines TRBV7-7 with TRBJ2-5, with TRBD2 matching over 8 bases. J lost 4 bases, V lost 1 base, and 2 bases had no gene match. This CDR3 comprises 14 residues. From germline, CDR1 is SSHAT and CDR2 FNYEAQ (reference sequence). The CDR3 region has the DNA TGTGCCAGCAGCTTAGAGGCGGGAGGAGAGACCCAGTACTTC. This encodes CASSLEAGGETQYF.